These T cell receptor beta chains were read from a single sample in a study of OX40 agonist ivuxolimab in advanced cancers. Produced via immunoSEQ multiplex PCR; TCRdb's table is partial and in-frame only. The sample yields fewer than 90,000 clones, around 86% seen once. Sequencing used CD4+ or CD8+ T cells sorted from blood, obtained in a trial of the OX40 agonist ivuxolimab. These TCRs come from an adult with an advanced solid tumor such as melanoma, head and neck, liver or kidney cancer. Each CDR3 is given with its conserved first and last residue. The D gene is left open where the match is weak. The size of a clone is reported for some rows only, either as once, few or many, or as a class for expanded clones.

J gene | clone size | V gene | D gene | CDR3 protein | CDR3 DNA
TRBJ1-5 | once | TRBV7-8 | - | CASSMTIQGNQPQHF | TGTGCCAGCAGCATGACTATCCAAGGAAATCAGCCCCAGCATTTT
TRBJ1-1 | - | TRBV7-9 | TRBD1 | CASSPWTGMNTEAFF | TGTGCCAGCAGCCCCTGGACAGGGATGAACACTGAAGCTTTCTTT
TRBJ1-1 | - | TRBV10-3 | TRBD1 | CAISESGQGARTEAFF | TGTGCCATCAGTGAGTCTGGGCAGGGGGCGCGTACTGAAGCTTTCTTT
TRBJ2-3 | - | TRBV10-3 | - | CAISSGETDTQYF | TGTGCCATCAGCTCCGGGGAGACAGATACGCAGTATTTT
TRBJ2-7 | - | TRBV27 | TRBD2 | CASRETSGFYEQYF | TGTGCCAGCAGGGAGACTAGCGGATTCTACGAGCAGTACTTC
TRBJ2-5 | - | TRBV28 | TRBD2 | CAVLAGAKETQYF | TGTGCAGTCCTAGCGGGAGCGAAAGAGACCCAGTACTTC
TRBJ2-2 | few | TRBV6-5 | - | CASRRAGVGTGELFF | TGTGCCAGCAGGAGGGCCGGGGTGGGCACCGGGGAGCTGTTTTTT
TRBJ2-3 | - | TRBV14 | TRBD2 | CASSQERRATSDLSTDTQYF | TGTGCCAGCAGCCAAGAGAGGAGGGCTACTAGCGACTTAAGCACAGATACGCAGTATTTT
TRBJ2-7 | - | TRBV11-2 | TRBD2 | CASSGSTSGRAGDEQYF | TGTGCCAGCAGCGGATCTACTAGCGGGAGGGCCGGGGACGAGCAGTACTTC
TRBJ1-1 | - | TRBV5-4 | - | CASSLDGVNTEAFF | TGTGCCAGCAGCTTGGATGGGGTGAACACTGAAGCTTTCTTT
TRBJ1-2 | few | TRBV7-9 | - | CASSLDVGDSYGYTF | TGTGCCAGCAGCTTAGACGTGGGGGATAGCTATGGCTACACCTTC
TRBJ2-7 | - | TRBV25-1 | TRBD1 | CASSARDRTVYEQYF | TGTGCCAGCAGTGCCCGGGACAGGACTGTCTACGAGCAGTACTTC
TRBJ2-2 | - | TRBV7-6 | - | CASSSTTNTGELFF | TGTGCCAGCAGCTCAACAACGAACACCGGGGAGCTGTTTTTT
TRBJ2-5 | - | TRBV28 | TRBD1 | CASYMRGGAETQYF | TGTGCCAGCTACATGCGAGGGGGCGCAGAGACCCAGTACTTC
TRBJ2-5 | once | TRBV11-1 | - | CASSLTREETQYF | TGTGCCAGCAGCTTAACAAGGGAAGAGACCCAGTACTTC
TRBJ2-7 | - | TRBV6-5 | TRBD1 | CASSRDQGAMYEQYF | TGTGCCAGCAGTCGCGACCAGGGGGCAATGTACGAGCAGTACTTC
TRBJ1-2 | - | TRBV11-3 | - | CASSLEANYGYTF | TGTGCCAGCAGCTTAGAGGCTAACTATGGCTACACCTTC
TRBJ2-3 | - | TRBV5-6 | TRBD1 | CASSLQGGTDTQYF | TGTGCCAGCAGCCTACAGGGGGGCACAGATACGCAGTATTTT
TRBJ2-1 | - | TRBV7-7 | - | CASSQSEAGRREQFF | TGTGCCAGCAGCCAGAGCGAAGCAGGGCGGCGTGAGCAGTTCTTC
TRBJ2-7 | - | TRBV5-1 | - | CASSDTGITYEQYF | TGCGCCAGCAGCGATACCGGGATTACCTACGAGCAGTACTTC
TRBJ2-3 | - | TRBV6-5 | TRBD1 | CASSYRGQGLDTQYF | TGTGCCAGCAGTTACAGGGGACAGGGATTAGATACGCAGTATTTT
TRBJ1-4 | - | TRBV7-9 | - | CASSFAAEYEKLFF | TGTGCCAGCAGCTTTGCAGCTGAGTATGAAAAACTGTTTTTT
TRBJ1-1 | - | TRBV4-3 | - | CASRGRTTEAFF | TGCGCCAGCAGAGGGAGAACAACTGAAGCTTTCTTT
TRBJ1-3 | once | TRBV18 | - | CASSPTDSGNTIYF | TGTGCCAGCTCACCGACGGACTCTGGAAACACCATATATTTT
TRBJ2-7 | - | TRBV7-6 | - | CASSLASWDTMYAYEQYF | TGTGCCAGCAGCTTAGCGTCGTGGGACACAATGTATGCCTACGAGCAGTACTTC
TRBJ1-5 | - | TRBV19 | TRBD1 | CASDNGPGQGLHQPQHF | TGTGCCAGCGACAACGGCCCGGGACAGGGCCTCCATCAGCCCCAGCATTTT
TRBJ2-7 | - | TRBV2 | - | CASNRDGYYGEQYF | TGTGCCAGCAATAGGGACGGATACTACGGGGAGCAGTACTTC
TRBJ2-4 | - | TRBV5-5 | - | CASSLGTDNIQYF | TGTGCCAGCAGCTTGGGGACAGATAACATTCAGTACTTC
TRBJ1-2 | - | TRBV7-9 | - | CASSLGSELNYGYTF | TGTGCCAGCAGCTTAGGATCAGAACTCAACTATGGCTACACCTTC
TRBJ2-1 | - | TRBV5-6 | TRBD2 | CASSPYNKRELSSYNEQFF | TGTGCCAGCAGCCCATATAATAAGCGGGAGTTGAGCTCCTACAATGAGCAGTTCTTC
TRBJ2-3 | - | TRBV6-4 | TRBD2 | CASSPGTSGSGADTQYF | TGTGCCAGCAGCCCCGGGACTAGCGGGAGTGGGGCAGATACGCAGTATTTT
TRBJ2-7 | - | TRBV28 | - | CASSTIYEQYF | TGTGCCAGCAGTACTATTTACGAGCAGTACTTC
TRBJ2-5 | - | TRBV18 | - | CASSPRNQETQYF | TGTGCCAGCTCACCAAGGAATCAAGAGACCCAGTACTTC
TRBJ2-1 | - | TRBV5-8 | TRBD1 | CASSRGTGGGGANEQFF | TGTGCCAGCAGCCGCGGGACAGGGGGCGGTGGTGCGAATGAGCAGTTCTTC
TRBJ2-7 | - | TRBV18 | TRBD2 | CASSPSAGATYEQYF | TGTGCCAGCTCACCATCAGCGGGAGCAACCTACGAGCAGTACTTC
TRBJ1-2 | - | TRBV20-1 | - | CSVPNAYYTF | TGCAGTGTACCCAACGCTTACTACACCTTC
TRBJ2-7 | - | TRBV5-6 | TRBD2 | CASSPLAGVTREYF | TGTGCCAGCAGTCCACTAGCGGGAGTTACCAGGGAGTACTTC
TRBJ1-1 | few | TRBV19 | - | CASSISGYPFF | TGTGCCAGTAGTATCAGTGGGTACCCTTTCTTT
TRBJ1-5 | - | TRBV4-2 | TRBD1 | CASSRDRGPNQPQHF | TGTGCCAGCAGCCGAGACAGGGGCCCCAATCAGCCCCAGCATTTT
TRBJ2-2 | once | TRBV12-5 | - | CASGLVPNTGELFF | TGTGCTAGTGGTTTGGTACCCAACACCGGGGAGCTGTTTTTT
TRBJ1-2 | - | TRBV9 | - | CASTRGGPFDYGYTF | TGTGCCAGCACCCGAGGGGGACCCTTTGACTATGGCTACACCTTC
TRBJ1-5 | - | TRBV10-3 | - | CAISESGGGNQPQHF | TGTGCCATCAGTGAGTCGGGCGGGGGAAATCAGCCCCAGCATTTT
TRBJ2-2 | - | TRBV7-8 | - | CASSLVLGDTGELFF | TGTGCCAGCAGCTTAGTCCTTGGGGACACCGGGGAGCTGTTTTTT
TRBJ1-2 | once | TRBV11-3 | - | CASSLGSGTYGYTF | TGTGCCAGCAGCTTAGGGTCAGGAACATATGGCTACACCTTC
TRBJ2-3 | - | TRBV4-3 | - | CASSQSGGGTDTQYF | TGCGCCAGCAGCCAATCCGGGGGAGGCACAGATACGCAGTATTTT